What follows describes a single TCR beta chain. The antigen is not known. From RNA transcripts, TCR beta CDR3 regions were amplified. When the TCR CDR3 underwent first-round RT-PCR, the HTBI primer set was used. TCRdb recomputed calls from the multiplex PCR reads with MiXCR, one row per CDR3 protein. The top ten clones hold roughly 30% of a sample with roughly 700,000 distinct CDR3 sequences, approximately 36% of them seen once. This entry comes from a study of T cells in Graves' hyperthyroidism and ophthalmopathy. Whole-study results and caveats: A model built on 13 V-J features separated ophthalmopathy from stable hyperthyroidism.

Germline loops: CDR1 SNHLY, CDR2 FYNNEI. The length of the CDR3 is 14 residues. V was clipped by 3 bases and J by 0 bases, with 9 bases between them. Graves' hyperthyroidism without ophthalmopathy progression within 18 months was termed stable. Any patient presenting with uncontrolled infection, other autoimmune disease, pregnancy or lactation was left out. The receptor's source is a woman aged 40-49 years with Graves' hyperthyroidism. The V call is TRBV2, the J call TRBJ2-7, with unresolved D. Input material: blood. The CDR3 nucleotides read TGTGCCAGCAGTGATACAACCCTCTCCTACGAGCAGTACTTC. Its protein is CASSDTTLSYEQYF. Supplemented by reference TRBV2 and TRBJ2-7, the full variable domain reads EPEVTQTPSHQVTQMGQEVILRCVPISNHLYFYWYRQILGQKVEFLVSFYNNEISEKSEIFDDQFSVERPDGSNFTLKIRSTKLEDSAMYFCASSDTTLSYEQYFGPGTRLTVT.